Listed below are T cell receptor beta chains from one sample, sequenced in a study of blood T cells in healthy people across ages. TCRdb re-called the 5' RACE reads through MiXCR, storing one row per CDR3 protein. This sample yields some 700,000 distinct CDR3 sequences, of which 43% are seen a single time; less than 25% belongs to the top ten. The sequenced material came from blood. These receptors were taken from a woman between 55 and 75 years old in good health. Both conserved end residues are part of each CDR3. Each record gives: V gene, D gene, J gene, clone size, CDR3 protein, CDR3 DNA. D genes are given only for firm matches. Clone size is not always given. Where it is, it says once, few, many or a class for expanded clones.

v_gene: TRBV2
d_gene: NA
j_gene: TRBJ2-7
abundance: NA
CDR3aa: CASRRTFTPHEQYF
CDR3nt: TGTGCCAGCAGAAGGACCTTTACCCCCCACGAGCAGTACTTC

v_gene: TRBV11-3
d_gene: NA
j_gene: TRBJ2-3
abundance: few
CDR3aa: CASSLRAGVTDTQYF
CDR3nt: TGTGCCAGCAGCTTACGGGCAGGGGTCACAGATACGCAGTATTTT

v_gene: TRBV7-2
d_gene: TRBD2
j_gene: TRBJ2-5
abundance: NA
CDR3aa: CASSATSGGANEQYF
CDR3nt: TGTGCCAGCAGCGCAACTAGCGGGGGCGCCAATGAGCAGTACTTC

v_gene: TRBV11-2
d_gene: TRBD2
j_gene: TRBJ2-4
abundance: NA
CDR3aa: CASSSRPSISGVYNEQYF
CDR3nt: TGTGCCAGCAGCTCTAGACCCTCGATTAGCGGGGTTTACAATGAGCAGTACTTC

v_gene: TRBV20-1
d_gene: TRBD1
j_gene: TRBJ2-7
abundance: NA
CDR3aa: CSANTGDREYEQYF
CDR3nt: TGCAGTGCAAACACAGGGGACAGGGAGTACGAGCAGTACTTC

v_gene: TRBV6-5
d_gene: TRBD1
j_gene: TRBJ1-2
abundance: NA
CDR3aa: CASRDRDRGIYGYTF
CDR3nt: TGTGCCAGCAGGGACCGGGACAGGGGAATCTATGGCTACACCTTC

v_gene: TRBV2
d_gene: TRBD2
j_gene: TRBJ2-7
abundance: NA
CDR3aa: CASSKSGLAGTYEQYF
CDR3nt: TGTGCCAGCAGTAAATCGGGACTAGCGGGTACCTACGAGCAGTACTTC

v_gene: TRBV6-2/TRBV6-3
d_gene: NA
j_gene: TRBJ2-2
abundance: NA
CDR3aa: CAGSPVSGRNTGELFF
CDR3nt: TGTGCCGGCAGCCCCGTCTCAGGGAGGAACACCGGGGAGCTGTTTTTT

v_gene: TRBV20-1
d_gene: NA
j_gene: TRBJ2-1
abundance: few
CDR3aa: CSARKGRQEQFF
CDR3nt: TGCAGTGCTAGAAAGGGTAGGCAAGAGCAGTTCTTC

v_gene: TRBV5-5
d_gene: TRBD1
j_gene: TRBJ2-1
abundance: few
CDR3aa: CASRRVRDSSYNEQFF
CDR3nt: TGTGCCAGCAGACGTGTCCGGGACAGCTCGTACAATGAGCAGTTCTTC

v_gene: TRBV3-1
d_gene: NA
j_gene: TRBJ2-7
abundance: NA
CDR3aa: CASSQEGHTYEQYF
CDR3nt: TGTGCCAGCAGCCAAGAGGGACACACCTACGAGCAGTACTTC

v_gene: TRBV5-1
d_gene: NA
j_gene: TRBJ1-1
abundance: few
CDR3aa: CASSPPEGGNTEAFF
CDR3nt: TGCGCCAGCAGCCCGCCCGAGGGTGGGAACACTGAAGCTTTCTTT

v_gene: TRBV5-1
d_gene: TRBD2
j_gene: TRBJ2-7
abundance: NA
CDR3aa: CAGPRREGRYEQYF
CDR3nt: TGCGCCGGACCGAGACGGGAGGGCAGGTACGAGCAGTACTTC

v_gene: TRBV11-1
d_gene: NA
j_gene: TRBJ2-3
abundance: few
CDR3aa: CASSPGLLVADTQYF
CDR3nt: TGTGCCAGCAGTCCGGGACTCCTGGTGGCAGATACGCAGTATTTT

v_gene: TRBV7-3
d_gene: NA
j_gene: TRBJ2-7
abundance: many
CDR3aa: CASSLGRGDYEQYF
CDR3nt: TGTGCCAGCAGCCTGGGCAGGGGGGACTACGAGCAGTACTTC

v_gene: TRBV9
d_gene: TRBD1
j_gene: TRBJ2-1
abundance: few
CDR3aa: CASSPTTRDRGVNEQFF
CDR3nt: TGTGCCAGCAGCCCGACAACCCGGGACAGGGGGGTCAATGAGCAGTTCTTC

v_gene: TRBV5-1
d_gene: NA
j_gene: TRBJ2-1
abundance: NA
CDR3aa: CASSLDGFRNEQFF
CDR3nt: TGCGCCAGCAGCTTGGACGGGTTCCGCAATGAGCAGTTCTTC

v_gene: TRBV3-1
d_gene: TRBD2
j_gene: TRBJ2-1
abundance: few
CDR3aa: CASSQGAAGGLYNEQFF
CDR3nt: TGTGCCAGCAGCCAAGGGGCAGCGGGAGGTCTCTACAATGAGCAGTTCTTC

v_gene: TRBV5-1
d_gene: TRBD1
j_gene: TRBJ2-5
abundance: few
CDR3aa: CASRAGTGARETQYF
CDR3nt: TGCGCCAGCAGAGCCGGGACAGGGGCCCGAGAGACCCAGTACTTC

v_gene: TRBV7-2
d_gene: NA
j_gene: TRBJ2-7
abundance: many
CDR3aa: CASSLLAGNYEQYF
CDR3nt: TGTGCCAGCAGCTTACTAGCCGGTAACTACGAGCAGTACTTC

v_gene: TRBV5-5
d_gene: TRBD1
j_gene: TRBJ1-2
abundance: NA
CDR3aa: CASSPSDRDYGYTF
CDR3nt: TGTGCCAGCAGCCCTTCGGACAGGGATTATGGCTACACCTTC

v_gene: TRBV10-3
d_gene: TRBD1
j_gene: TRBJ2-1
abundance: NA
CDR3aa: CAISEGTAYNEQFF
CDR3nt: TGTGCCATCAGTGAAGGGACAGCCTACAATGAGCAGTTCTTC